This T cell receptor beta chain derives from a study of T cell responses to AZD1222 COVID-19 vaccine. CDR3 length equals 14 residues. The germline CDR1 and CDR2 sequences are SGDLS and YYNGEE. The V and J ends lost 4 bases and 0 bases respectively, with 7 bases between them. Study conclusions and caveats: CD4 TCRs associated with vaccination spanned spike, dominating at 160-218 and 743-854. Spike-specific TCR breadth and depth both grew after two AZD1222 doses.

This clone was seen a few times. Its specificity is not known. TCRdb's copy holds only in-frame clones and misses some; the assay was immunoSEQ multiplex PCR. This sample has about 130,000 clones, with around nine tenths found just once. Pooling covered second doses at about 4 or about 12 weeks. This TCR was recovered from an adult who received the AZD1222 COVID-19 vaccine. The material was peripheral blood, obtained 28 days after the second AZD1222 dose. The chain combines TRBV9 with TRBJ1-4; a possible D gene is TRBD1 (5 bases). CDR3 sequence: CASSRGATNEKLFF. The CDR3 region has the DNA TGTGCCAGCAGCAGGGGTGCAACTAATGAAAAACTGTTTTTT. Together with reference TRBV9 and TRBJ1-4, the CDR3 gives the full variable domain: DSGVTQTPKHLITATGQRVTLRCSPRSGDLSVYWYQQSLDQGLQFLIQYYNGEERAKGNILERFSAQQFPDLHSELNLSSLELGDSALYFCASSRGATNEKLFFGSGTQLSVL.